The next 32 T cell receptor beta chains were all read from a single sample in a study of TIL therapy for anti-PD-1-resistant metastatic lung cancer. Time point defined: pre-treatment sample, taken before nivolumab and TIL therapy. Sequencing used immunoSEQ v3. The assay was immunoSEQ multiplex PCR, and TCRdb's table has in-frame clones only and misses some. The data show roughly 58,000 clones, over 75% seen once. Sequences were derived from blood, sampled at baseline. These receptors all stem from a person aged 25-79 years with non-small cell lung cancer.

The chain recombines TRBV7-9 with TRBJ2-1; D is possibly TRBD1 or TRBD2 (5 bases each). The CDR3 runs 15 residues. CDR1 SEHNR and CDR2 FQNEAQ come from the germline V gene (reference sequence). The ends were cut back, 5 bases at V and 6 bases at J, with 17 bases in the middle. For the CDR3, the DNA is TGTGCCAGCAGCCCATCCGGGGCGAGAACCAATGAGCAGTTCTTC. Translated, it gives CASSPSGARTNEQFF.

The rearrangement links TRBV6-5 to TRBJ1-5, with D possibly being TRBD1 (6 bases). V lost 10 bases to trimming and J lost 2 bases, with 15 bases between them. This CDR3 contains 14 residues. From germline, CDR1 is MNHEY and CDR2 SVGAGI. This CDR3 reads CATIRAGGNQPQHF. The DNA of the CDR3 is TGTGCCACCATCAGGGCAGGGGGCAATCAGCCCCAGCATTTT.

This clone showed up just once. The V gene is TRBV18, the J gene TRBJ2-7; 10 bases line up with TRBD1. The junction had 7 bases not matched to a gene; V was cut back by 6 bases and J by 2 bases. The CDR3 has 15 amino acids. The germline gives CDR1 KGHSH, CDR2 LQKENI. The DNA of the CDR3 is TGTGCCAGCTCGCCCGGGACAGGGGCCCCCTACGAGCAGTACTTC. It encodes CASSPGTGAPYEQYF.

The chain carries TRBV7-9 and TRBJ1-2, with 7 bases identical to TRBD1. Germline V gives CDR1 SEHNR, CDR2 FQNEAQ (reference sequence). The V and J ends lost 5 bases and 8 bases, in that order; junction bases with no gene match: 14. This CDR3 spans 15 amino acids. CDR3 residues: CASSRTITGEGGYTF. The CDR3 DNA reads TGTGCCAGCAGCCGAACAATTACAGGGGAGGGCGGCTACACCTTC.

The chain employs TRBV6-5 and TRBJ2-1, with 7 bases lining up with TRBD2. V dropped 4 bases and J dropped 0; count of bases not matched to a gene: 3. From germline, CDR1 is MNHEY and CDR2 SVGAGI. The CDR3 is made up of 15 amino acids. In DNA form, the CDR3 reads TGTGCCAGCAGTTCCCCTAGCGGCTCCTACAATGAGCAGTTCTTC. This sequence encodes CASSSPSGSYNEQFF.

This rearrangement joins TRBV7-6 to TRBJ2-7; 8 positions match TRBD1. J gave up 1 base and V 2 bases, and 1 base lay outside the gene matches. The CDR3 length is 14 residues. From germline, CDR1 is SGHVS and CDR2 FNYEAQ. The DNA of the CDR3 is TGTGCCAGCAGCTTACGGACAGGGTCCTACGAGCAGTACTTC. Translating gives CASSLRTGSYEQYF.

The chain has TRBV25-1 and TRBJ2-5, with D possibly being TRBD1 or TRBD2 (5 bases each). Germline CDR1 is MGHDK and CDR2 is SYGVNS. The V and J ends lost 7 bases and 5 bases respectively, with 14 bases between them. The CDR3 length is 13 residues. In DNA form, the CDR3 reads TGTGCCAGCACCAACACAGGCGGGGAGACCCAGTACTTC. It codes for CASTNTGGETQYF.

The V and J genes are TRBV2 and TRBJ2-5; tentatively, D is TRBD2 (6 bases). The CDR3 is made up of 14 amino acids. V was pared by 6 bases and J by 4 bases, with 15 bases between. Germline V gives CDR1 SNHLY, CDR2 FYNNEI. CDR3 coding DNA: TGTGCCAGCAGCCACCCGGGGGTGGCAGAGACCCAGTACTTC. Its protein product is CASSHPGVAETQYF.

The chain joins TRBV12-3 or TRBV12-4 to TRBJ2-5; D gene unclear. The V and J ends lost 3 bases and 5 bases respectively, with 7 bases between them. The CDR3 runs to 12 residues. In nucleotides, the CDR3 is TGTGCCAGCAGTTTTTTCGGGGAGACCCAGTACTTC. Residues: CASSFFGETQYF.

This rearrangement joins TRBV19 to TRBJ1-6; 10 bases agree with TRBD1. Germline CDR1 reads LNHDA; CDR2 reads SQIVND (reference sequence). After removal of 5 bases from V and 4 bases from J, the junction contained 8 bases not matched to a gene. The CDR3 is 17 amino acids. CDR3 region: CASSLSGTGVYNSPLHF. For the CDR3, the DNA is TGTGCCAGTAGTCTATCCGGGACAGGGGTTTATAATTCACCCCTCCACTTT.

The chain uses TRBV4-3 and TRBJ2-3; D might be TRBD1 (5 bases). The CDR3 has 15 amino acids. V lost 0 bases and J lost 1, with 8 bases in between. Germline V gene data show CDR1 as LGHNA and CDR2 as YSLEER. Written as DNA, the CDR3 is TGCGCCAGCAGCCAAGATGGCAGGGGCACAGATACGCAGTATTTT. It is translated as CASSQDGRGTDTQYF.

The chain couples TRBV24-1 to TRBJ2-5; D is perhaps TRBD1 (6 bases). The CDR3 is 12 amino acids. Germline loops: CDR1 KGHDR, CDR2 SFDVKD. V lost 9 bases and J 4 bases, leaving 11 bases between the germline ends. The DNA for the CDR3 is TGTGCCACCGGGGACACGGGAGAGACCCAGTACTTC. Residues: CATGDTGETQYF.

This chain links TRBV28 with TRBJ1-5, with 7 bases fitting TRBD1. The germline V gene has CDR1 MDHEN and CDR2 SYDVKM. The ends lost 5 bases at V and 6 bases at J; junction bases unmatched: 10. The CDR3 contains 15 residues. The CDR3 loop is CASSPSGGSIQPQHF. The CDR3 bases are TGTGCCAGCAGTCCCTCAGGGGGATCGATTCAGCCCCAGCATTTT. Filled out from reference TRBV28 and TRBJ1-5, the complete variable domain reads DVKVTQSSRYLVKRTGEKVFLECVQDMDHENMFWYRQDPGLGLRLIYFSYDVKMKEKGDIPEGYSVSREKKERFSLILESASTNQTSMYLCASSPSGGSIQPQHFGDGTRLSIL.

The chain employs TRBV5-1 and TRBJ2-1, with 12 positions matching TRBD2. The CDR3 extends over 16 amino acids. Germline assignment: CDR1 SGHRS and CDR2 YFSETQ. V trimming: 0 bases; J trimming: 8 bases; junction bases outside the gene matches: 6. CDR3 in amino acids: CASSLVLAGGPYEQFF. The DNA of the CDR3 is TGCGCCAGCAGCTTGGTCCTAGCGGGAGGGCCTTATGAGCAGTTCTTC.

CDR3 sequence: CASSYGMTGKNTEAFF. The CDR3 DNA reads TGTGCCAGCAGTTACGGGATGACAGGGAAGAACACTGAAGCTTTCTTT. The chain recombines TRBV6-2 or TRBV6-3 with TRBJ1-1, with 7 bases that match TRBD1. Trimming cost V 2 bases and J 1 base; bases outside gene matches: 7. Germline V gene data show CDR1 as MNHEY and CDR2 as SVGEGT. The CDR3 is made up of 16 amino acids.

This clone occurred a few times. The chain couples TRBV5-6 to TRBJ2-7; D perhaps matches TRBD2 (5 bases). Germline CDR1 reads SGHDT; CDR2 reads YYEEEE. The V gene lost 4 bases and the J gene lost 1 base, with 18 bases spanning the gap. This CDR3 region has 16 residues. CDR3 nucleotides: TGTGCCAGCAGCCTGGTGGGGAGCTTGAATTCCTACGAGCAGTACTTC. Translation: CASSLVGSLNSYEQYF.

This clone was seen once. The chain links TRBV7-2 to TRBJ2-1; 10 positions agree with TRBD2. Looked up from germline, CDR1 is SGHTA and CDR2 is FQGNSA. The CDR3 covers 18 residues. Trimming removed 5 bases from V and 0 bases from J; junction bases left unmatched: 10. CDR3 in amino acids: CASSKPASGGSSYNEQFF. In DNA, the CDR3 is TGTGCCAGCAGCAAGCCCGCTAGCGGGGGAAGCTCCTACAATGAGCAGTTCTTC.

The genes are TRBV28 and TRBJ2-1; 11 bases match TRBD1. CDR3 length: 15 amino acids. V shed 5 bases and J 4 bases; nucleotides not matched to a gene: 4. Germline CDR1 is MDHEN and CDR2 is SYDVKM. The CDR3 nucleotides read TGTGCCAGCAGTATCGGGACAGGGGGTTACAATGAGCAGTTCTTC. Encoded protein: CASSIGTGGYNEQFF.

In this sample, this clone turned up once. This chain links TRBV15 with TRBJ2-3; no definite D call. The CDR3 spans 12 residues. Germline V gene data show CDR1 as LNHNV and CDR2 as YYDKDF (reference sequence). Deletions cut 1 base from V and 2 bases from J, with 1 base between. The CDR3 nucleotides read TGTGCCACCAGCAGAGCCACAGATACGCAGTATTTT. Its protein is CATSRATDTQYF.

This chain links TRBV6-2 or TRBV6-3 with TRBJ2-4, with unresolved D. The CDR3 totals 15 residues. Germline CDR1 and CDR2: MNHEY and SVGEGT. Trimming removed 8 bases from V and 0 bases from J, with 14 bases in between. CDR3 protein: CASRRAASAKNIQYF. As DNA, the CDR3 is TGTGCCAGCCGCCGAGCCGCCTCAGCCAAAAACATTCAGTACTTC.

This clone was counted only a few times. The chain uses TRBV5-8 and TRBJ2-5; 9 nucleotides agree with TRBD1. Trimming cost V 4 bases and J 7 bases; bases outside gene matches: 5. The germline V gene has CDR1 SGHTS and CDR2 YDEGEE. This CDR3 contains 13 residues. The CDR3 loop is CASSVQGAGTQYF. CDR3 nucleotide sequence: TGTGCCAGCAGCGTACAGGGGGCCGGGACCCAGTACTTC.

The rearrangement links TRBV7-8 to TRBJ2-5; 8 bases align to TRBD1. Unmatched junction bases numbered 10, after V lost 5 bases and J lost 5 bases. This CDR3 is 15 amino acids long. From germline, CDR1 is SGHVS and CDR2 FQNEAQ. CDR3 nucleotide sequence: TGTGCCAGCAGCCACAGACAGGGGCAAAGTGAGACCCAGTACTTC. Its protein product is CASSHRQGQSETQYF.

This clone was picked up many times. CDR3 in DNA: TGTGCCAGCAGCACTAGCGGGAGTTGGTCCTACAATGAGCAGTTCTTC. Protein product: CASSTSGSWSYNEQFF. The chain couples TRBV5-4 to TRBJ2-1; 11 positions agree with TRBD2. Germline V lookup: CDR1 SGHNT, CDR2 YYREEE (reference sequence). The CDR3 has 16 amino acids. Trimming at V came to 4 bases and at J to 1 base, leaving 4 bases not matched to a gene.

By share, this clone counts as medium-sized. The chain combines TRBV27 with TRBJ1-5; weak D call: TRBD1 (5 bases). CDR3 length: 16 amino acids. V was shortened by 2 bases and J by 3 bases, with 14 bases between the two germline ends. The germline V gene encodes CDR1 MNHEY and CDR2 SMNVEV (reference sequence). The CDR3 DNA is TGTGCCAGCAGTTTAATCGGAGGGGCCTCCAATCAGCCCCAGCATTTT. It encodes CASSLIGGASNQPQHF.

The gene calls are TRBV7-9 and TRBJ2-3; TRBD1 matches at 7 bases. Losses at the gene ends were 2 bases for V and 0 bases for J; bases not matched to a gene: 11. Germline CDR1 is SEHNR and CDR2 is FQNEAQ (reference sequence). There are 18 residues in the CDR3. The CDR3 protein is CASSLPQQTGLSTDTQYF. CDR3 nucleotide sequence: TGTGCCAGCAGCTTACCCCAGCAGACAGGGTTGAGCACAGATACGCAGTATTTT.

The chain links TRBV24-1 to TRBJ2-6; the D is unclear. The CDR3 has 14 residues. Germline CDR1 is KGHDR and CDR2 is SFDVKD. The ends were cut back, 3 bases at V and 1 base at J, with 3 bases in the middle. The CDR3 is CATSDTSGANVLTF. The CDR3 DNA reads as TGTGCCACCAGTGATACGTCTGGGGCCAACGTCCTGACTTTC.

The CDR3 DNA reads TGCGCCAGCAGCTTGTATGCGGAGACCCAGTACTTC. Residues: CASSLYAETQYF. The V gene is TRBV5-1, the J gene TRBJ2-5; unclear D gene. Germline CDR1 reads SGHRS; CDR2 reads YFSETQ. CDR3 length: 12 amino acids. Trimming took 1 base from V and 5 from J, leaving 6 bases between them.

The chain is built from TRBV5-4 and TRBJ2-7; 9 bases match TRBD2. The junction had 20 bases not matched to a gene; V was cut back by 4 bases and J by 6 bases. Germline CDR1 reads SGHNT; CDR2 reads YYREEE (reference sequence). The CDR3 is made up of 18 amino acids. The CDR3 loop is CASSPTQRVAGDPAEQYF. The CDR3 region has the DNA TGTGCCAGCAGCCCCACCCAGAGGGTAGCGGGGGACCCGGCCGAGCAGTACTTC.

Here the CDR3 reads CASSVGPQETQYF. In DNA, the CDR3 is TGTGCCAGCAGCGTGGGGCCTCAAGAGACCCAGTACTTC. The chain has TRBV9 and TRBJ2-5, with D tentatively TRBD1 (5 bases). Germline V lookup: CDR1 SGDLS, CDR2 YYNGEE. CDR3 length: 13 residues. V shed 2 bases and J shed 2 bases, with 7 bases lying between them.

This rearrangement joins TRBV5-1 to TRBJ2-1; D remains ambiguous. CDR3 size: 15 residues. Germline V gene sequence: CDR1 SGHRS, CDR2 YFSETQ. V lost 5 bases, J lost 0 bases, and 12 bases lay in between. In nucleotides, the CDR3 is TGCGCCAGCAGTGATGGCGGAAGCTCCTACAATGAGCAGTTCTTC. It translates to CASSDGGSSYNEQFF.

V usage is TRBV13 and J usage is TRBJ2-5; 7 nucleotides line up with TRBD2. V shed 2 bases and J 5 bases; nucleotides not matched to a gene: 8. The CDR3 has 15 residues. Per the germline V gene, CDR1 is PRHDT and CDR2 is FYEKMQ (reference sequence). As DNA, the CDR3 is TGTGCCAGCAGCTTAAGGGGAGGGCCGAGGGAGACCCAGTACTTC. This codes for CASSLRGGPRETQYF.

The rearrangement joins TRBV4-1 to TRBJ2-2; TRBD2 matches 10 bases. CDR3 length: 18 residues. CDR1 MGHRA and CDR2 YSYEKL come from the germline V gene. V was pared by 1 base and J by 5 bases, with 10 bases of the junction left unmatched. The CDR3 protein is CASSQVSSSSGGTGELFF. The CDR3 bases are TGCGCCAGCAGCCAAGTGTCCAGTAGTAGCGGGGGGACCGGGGAGCTGTTTTTT.